This TCR beta chain was captured in a study of shared clonotypes between healthy human individuals. The CDR3 spans 15 residues. V was trimmed by 6 bases and J by 12 bases, leaving 23 bases between them. Germline lookup yields CDR1 MNHEY and CDR2 SMNVEV (reference sequence). DNA at around 190 ng, 25,000 to 30,000 T cell genomes, went into sorted-subset replicate PCRs. The repertoire was sequenced with immunoSEQ multiplex PCR; TCRdb's copy has only in-frame clones and lacks some. The sample includes about 120,000 clones, 55% to 80% of them seen just once. This clone was detected ten times or more. What it binds is unknown. Study conclusions and caveats: Lower generation probabilities were found for non-shared clonotypes than for those shared by all four donors. Among donors, sharing of clonotypes was expected to be affected by sequencing depth. A limitation of the genetic and exposure-history diversity represented arose from few donors.

The sequence came from a woman in her 30s in good health. This chain connects TRBV27 to TRBJ1-4, with D possibly being TRBD1 (5 bases). Sample: memory CD8+ T cells sorted from blood. This sample's subset: CD45RO+ cells pooled with CCR7-negative TemRA cells. CDR3 loop: CASRTASDSGFQLFF. The CDR3 DNA follows: TGTGCCAGCAGAACCGCTTCTGACAGCGGGTTCCAACTGTTTTTT.